Below are 26 T cell receptor beta chains sequenced from a single sample in a study of T cell responses to AZD1222 COVID-19 vaccine. Here immunoSEQ multiplex PCR was the method, and the copy in TCRdb shows in-frame clones only, minus some. The sample lists about 190,000 clones; 85% to 95% were seen once. Sequenced material: peripheral blood, taken on day 0 of AZD1222 vaccination. The receptors here all came from an adult in good health.

This chain uses TRBV7-9 with TRBJ1-1; 7 bases are shared with TRBD1. This CDR3 region has 13 residues. Germline CDR1 reads SEHNR; CDR2 reads FQNEAQ (reference sequence). V lost 5 bases, J lost 6 bases, and 6 bases stayed unmatched. This CDR3 reads CASSAGTVAEAFF. The CDR3 DNA reads as TGTGCCAGCAGCGCAGGGACAGTTGCTGAAGCTTTCTTT.

The chain uses TRBV24-1 and TRBJ1-4; no clear D. The CDR3 has 13 amino acids. The V end was cut by 5 bases, the J end by 3 bases, with 6 bases between. The germline gives CDR1 KGHDR, CDR2 SFDVKD. DNA of the CDR3: TGTGCCACCAGTGGGGCAGCTAATGAAAAACTGTTTTTT. It specifies CATSGAANEKLFF.

The chain joins TRBV16 to TRBJ1-1, with unresolved D. Germline CDR1 and CDR2: KGHSY and FQNENV. This CDR3 has 14 amino acids. V was cut by 1 base and J by 1 base, with 7 bases left in between. CDR3 DNA sequence: TGTGCCAGCAGCCAATACCCGGAGAACACTGAAGCTTTCTTT. Translated: CASSQYPENTEAFF. The whole variable domain, filled in from reference TRBV16 and TRBJ1-1, reads GEEVAQTPKHLVRGEGQKAKLYCAPIKGHSYVFWYQQVLKNEFKFLISFQNENVFDETGMPKERFSAKCLPNSPCSLEIQATKLEDSAVYFCASSQYPENTEAFFGQGTRLTVV.

The CDR3 protein is CASSLQETQYF. CDR3 DNA sequence: TGTGCCAGCAGCCTCCAAGAGACCCAGTACTTC. The rearrangement links TRBV14 to TRBJ2-5; D not resolved. CDR3 length: 11 amino acids. Germline V gene data show CDR1 as SGHDN and CDR2 as FVKESK. V was shortened by 4 bases and J by 1 base, with 1 base between the two germline ends.

The chain links TRBV10-1 to TRBJ1-2; D might be TRBD1 (5 bases). From germline, CDR1 is WNHNN and CDR2 SYGVQD (reference sequence). V was clipped by 6 bases and J by 7 bases, with 18 bases between them. The CDR3 is made up of 14 amino acids. Written as DNA, the CDR3 is TGCGCCAGCAGCCCGGACACCTCCCGGGGTGGCTACACCTTC. It yields the protein CASSPDTSRGGYTF.

The chain employs TRBV29-1 and TRBJ2-2; no clear D. The CDR3 contains 14 residues. The germline V and J ends were trimmed by 1 base and 0 bases, with 6 bases remaining between them. Germline V lookup: CDR1 SQVTM, CDR2 ANQGSEA. The CDR3, as DNA: TGCAGCGTTGAAGGGAGAACGAACACCGGGGAGCTGTTTTTT. It is translated as CSVEGRTNTGELFF.

The V call is TRBV5-4, the J call TRBJ2-7; 11 bases line up with TRBD2. Trimming removed 2 bases from V and 2 bases from J; junction bases left unmatched: 6. Germline assignment: CDR1 SGHNT and CDR2 YYREEE (reference sequence). The CDR3 is 16 amino acids. CDR3 nucleotides: TGTGCCAGCAGCTTACCTAGCGGGGGGACCACCTACGAGCAGTACTTC. It codes for CASSLPSGGTTYEQYF.

This sequence joins TRBV7-2 and TRBJ1-1; no clear D. V was pared by 2 bases and J by 4 bases, with 14 bases between. This CDR3 has 15 amino acids. CDR1 is SGHTA, CDR2 FQGNSA, per germline. Written as DNA, the CDR3 is TGTGCCAGCAGCTTACCTCTCCTGGGAGCCACTGAAGCTTTCTTT. Translated: CASSLPLLGATEAFF. The full variable domain, rest sourced from reference TRBV7-2 and TRBJ1-1, is GAGVSQSPSNKVTEKGKDVELRCDPISGHTALYWYRQSLGQGLEFLIYFQGNSAPDKSGLPSDRFSAERTGGSVSTLTIQRTQQEDSAVYLCASSLPLLGATEAFFGQGTRLTVV.

The chain couples TRBV2 to TRBJ1-5; 7 bases align to TRBD1. The germline V gene encodes CDR1 SNHLY and CDR2 FYNNEI. The CDR3 runs 13 residues. This CDR3 is CAGGRGFSQPQHF. CDR3 DNA sequence: TGTGCTGGGGGCAGGGGGTTTTCTCAGCCCCAGCATTTT.

The chain combines TRBV12-5 with TRBJ1-2; TRBD1 might be the D (6 bases). Per the germline V gene, CDR1 is LGHNT and CDR2 is FRNRAP. V lost 2 bases, J lost 5 bases, and 18 bases lay in between. The CDR3 loop spans 16 amino acids. CDR3 sequence: CASGLPWRGAGYGYTF. The CDR3 region has the DNA TGTGCTAGTGGTTTGCCCTGGCGGGGGGCTGGGTATGGCTACACCTTC.

This chain links TRBV18 with TRBJ1-5; D is unclear. CDR3 length: 16 amino acids. V was cut by 3 bases and J by 9 bases, with 21 bases left in between. Looked up from germline, CDR1 is KGHSH and CDR2 is LQKENI. CDR3 nucleotides: TGTGCCAGCTCACCCATCCAGGACGGCTCAGGAAGGCCCCAGCATTTT. This encodes CASSPIQDGSGRPQHF.

CDR3 DNA: TGCAGTGCTAGTTTGACGGCCAATTCACCCCTCCACTTT. Its protein product is CSASLTANSPLHF. The rearrangement links TRBV20-1 to TRBJ1-6; D not resolved. CDR3 length: 13 amino acids. Trimming pared 3 bases from V and 7 bases from J, leaving 10 bases between. CDR1 and CDR2 (germline): DFQATT, SNEGSKA (reference sequence).

This clone was seen once. The chain recombines TRBV7-2 with TRBJ1-4; D gene ambiguous. CDR3 length: 16 residues. Trimming left V 5 bases short and J 0 bases short, with 13 bases between. Germline V gene data show CDR1 as SGHTA and CDR2 as FQGNSA. The CDR3 region is CASSTTGPATNEKLFF. CDR3 in DNA: TGTGCCAGCAGCACAACCGGGCCTGCAACTAATGAAAAACTGTTTTTT.

This rearrangement joins TRBV20-1 to TRBJ1-2; no reliable D call. CDR1 and CDR2 (germline): DFQATT, SNEGSKA (reference sequence). The germline V and J ends were trimmed by 4 bases and 4 bases, with 4 bases remaining between them. This CDR3 is 10 amino acids long. Here the CDR3 reads CSAMAYGYTF. The CDR3 bases are TGCAGTGCTATGGCCTATGGCTACACCTTC.

The chain joins TRBV6-5 to TRBJ1-1; 7 bases are shared with TRBD1. Losses at the gene ends were 9 bases for V and 3 bases for J; bases not matched to a gene: 7. The CDR3 runs 13 residues. Germline assignment: CDR1 MNHEY and CDR2 SVGAGI. CDR3 protein: CASTKTGDTEAFF. In DNA form, the CDR3 reads TGTGCCAGTACTAAAACAGGGGACACTGAAGCTTTCTTT.

The V and J genes are TRBV7-7 and TRBJ2-5, with 8 bases fitting TRBD2. Unmatched junction bases numbered 6, after V lost 2 bases and J lost 7 bases. The CDR3 has 14 amino acids. Germline V gene lookup returns CDR1 SSHAT and CDR2 FNYEAQ (reference sequence). For the CDR3, the DNA is TGTGCCAGCAGCTTATCCGAGCTAGCGGGGACCCAGTACTTC. Protein: CASSLSELAGTQYF.

V and J are TRBV3-1 (or the pseudogene TRBV3-2) and TRBJ1-2; no clear D gene. The CDR3 is made up of 14 amino acids. The V end lost 1 base, the J end lost 8 bases, and 14 bases lay between the germline ends. Germline values: CDR1 LGHDT, CDR2 YNNKEL (reference sequence). Here the CDR3 DNA reads TGTGCCAGCAGCCAAGGCAGCACACCTGGGGGCTACACCTTC. Translating it yields CASSQGSTPGGYTF.

This chain connects TRBV6-1 to TRBJ1-4; the D gene is possibly TRBD1 (5 bases). V lost 1 base, J lost 5 bases, and 20 bases lay in between. CDR1 and CDR2 from the germline V gene are MNHNS and SASEGT. This CDR3 is built from 18 residues. CDR3 protein: CASSEERKGRGINEKLFF. DNA for the CDR3: TGTGCCAGCAGTGAAGAGAGGAAGGGACGGGGGATCAATGAAAAACTGTTTTTT.

The chain couples TRBV27 to TRBJ1-1; D is unclear. The V and J ends lost 5 bases and 3 bases respectively, with 7 bases between them. This CDR3 contains 12 residues. Germline V lookup: CDR1 MNHEY, CDR2 SMNVEV (reference sequence). This CDR3 reads CASSGRDTEAFF. For the CDR3, the DNA is TGTGCCAGCAGTGGCCGGGACACTGAAGCTTTCTTT.

The genes are TRBV3-1 (or the pseudogene TRBV3-2) and TRBJ2-6; TRBD1 aligns across 7 bases. From germline, CDR1 is LGHDT and CDR2 YNNKEL (reference sequence). V dropped 2 bases and J dropped 0; count of bases not matched to a gene: 7. The CDR3 consists of 18 residues. The CDR3 sequence is CASSQLRQGYSGANVLTF. CDR3 coding DNA: TGTGCCAGCAGCCAACTTAGACAGGGTTACTCTGGGGCCAACGTCCTGACTTTC.

The chain couples TRBV6-1 to TRBJ1-1; no clear D gene. CDR1 and CDR2 from the germline V gene are MNHNS and SASEGT. The CDR3 consists of 15 residues. Trimming shortened V by 2 bases and J by 1 base, and 11 bases separated the two germline ends. CDR3 coding DNA: TGTGCCAGCAGTGAATGGTGGCGAGAGAACACTGAAGCTTTCTTT. Its protein is CASSEWWRENTEAFF.

V gene TRBV10-3 combines with J gene TRBJ2-7; 8 bases match TRBD1. V gave up 6 bases and J gave up 3 bases; unmatched junction bases: 4. Germline-derived CDR1 and CDR2 are ENHRY and SYGVKD. The CDR3 consists of 13 residues. The CDR3 spells CAIRAGTGYEQYF. As DNA, the CDR3 is TGTGCCATCAGAGCCGGGACAGGCTACGAGCAGTACTTC.

A few counts support this clone. This rearrangement joins TRBV7-9 to TRBJ2-7; a weak D match, TRBD1 (6 bases). Trimming left V 2 bases short and J 4 bases short, with 24 bases between. Germline CDR1 reads SEHNR; CDR2 reads FQNEAQ (reference sequence). The CDR3 runs 18 residues. The CDR3 nucleotides are TGTGCCAGCAGCTTAAGGGGGATCTCAACCTTAGGCCGTTACGAGCAGTACTTC. Its protein product is CASSLRGISTLGRYEQYF.

This clone came up once. The rearrangement links TRBV19 to TRBJ1-4; D is unresolved. V was trimmed by 5 bases and J by 3 bases, leaving 16 bases between them. CDR1 and CDR2 from the germline V gene are LNHDA and SQIVND (reference sequence). This CDR3 spans 16 amino acids. The CDR3 DNA follows: TGTGCCAGTAGTTTCGAAAGGGCGGCGTCTAATGAAAAACTGTTTTTT. This translates into CASSFERAASNEKLFF.

The CDR3 sequence: CASSQVIREDKTDTQYF. Written as DNA, the CDR3 is TGTGCCAGCAGCCAGGTAATCCGGGAAGATAAGACAGATACGCAGTATTTT. This chain uses TRBV4-2 with TRBJ2-3; tentatively, D is TRBD2 (5 bases). With 3 bases removed from V and 3 bases from J, the gap between germline ends came to 19 bases. Germline CDR1 reads LGHNA; CDR2 reads YNFKEQ. CDR3 length: 17 amino acids.

The chain links TRBV7-8 to TRBJ1-1, with 7 bases matching TRBD1. The CDR3 is 15 amino acids. Losses at the gene ends were 2 bases for V and 3 bases for J; bases not matched to a gene: 6. Germline CDR1 and CDR2: SGHVS and FQNEAQ. CDR3 protein: CASSLQGVGDTEAFF. As DNA, the CDR3 is TGTGCCAGCAGCTTACAGGGGGTGGGAGACACTGAAGCTTTCTTT.